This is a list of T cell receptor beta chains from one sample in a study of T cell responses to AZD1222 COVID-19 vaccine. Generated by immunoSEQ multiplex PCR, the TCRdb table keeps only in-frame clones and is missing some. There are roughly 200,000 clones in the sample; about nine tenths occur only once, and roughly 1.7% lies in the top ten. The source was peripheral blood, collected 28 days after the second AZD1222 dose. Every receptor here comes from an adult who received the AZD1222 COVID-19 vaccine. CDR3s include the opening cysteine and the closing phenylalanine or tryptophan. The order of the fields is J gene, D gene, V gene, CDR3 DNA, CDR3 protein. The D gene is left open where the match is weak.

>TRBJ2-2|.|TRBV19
TGTGCCAGTAGTATTAGGCTCCAGGGAAGTGTTTCCGGGGAGCTGTTTTTT
CASSIRLQGSVSGELFF
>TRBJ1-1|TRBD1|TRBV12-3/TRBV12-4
TGTGCCAGCAGACGGACAGGGAACACTGAAGCTTTCTTT
CASRRTGNTEAFF
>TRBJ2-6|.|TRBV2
TGTGCCAGCACCAGCAGGGGTTCTGCTGGGGCCAACGTCCTGACTTTC
CASTSRGSAGANVLTF
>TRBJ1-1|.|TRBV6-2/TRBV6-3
TGTGCCAGCAGCGATCAAGGGACGGGAACTGAAGCTTTCTTT
CASSDQGTGTEAFF
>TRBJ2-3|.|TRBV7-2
TGTGCCAGCAGCTCGCGACAAACGGATACGCAGTATTTT
CASSSRQTDTQYF
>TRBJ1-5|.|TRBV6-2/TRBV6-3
TGTGCCAGCAGTTACTCAGGGTATAGCAATCAGCCCCAGCATTTT
CASSYSGYSNQPQHF
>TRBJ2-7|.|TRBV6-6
TGTGCCAGCAGCGTACAGGGTGGGGGCCCCTACGAGCAGTACTTC
CASSVQGGGPYEQYF
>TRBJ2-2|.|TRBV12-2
TGTGCAAGTCGCCTTCTTTCGGAGCTGTTTTTT
CASRLLSELFF
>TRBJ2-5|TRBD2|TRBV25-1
TGTGCCAGCAGTGATGGGCTAGCGGGGTTGGAGACCCAGTACTTC
CASSDGLAGLETQYF
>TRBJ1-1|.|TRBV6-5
TGTGCCAGCAGTACCACAGGCCGGTTCCAAGCTTTCTTT
CASSTTGRFQAFF
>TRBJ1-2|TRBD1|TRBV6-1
TGTGCCAGCAGTGTTCTTCCGGGACAGGGGGCGATGGGCTACACCTTC
CASSVLPGQGAMGYTF